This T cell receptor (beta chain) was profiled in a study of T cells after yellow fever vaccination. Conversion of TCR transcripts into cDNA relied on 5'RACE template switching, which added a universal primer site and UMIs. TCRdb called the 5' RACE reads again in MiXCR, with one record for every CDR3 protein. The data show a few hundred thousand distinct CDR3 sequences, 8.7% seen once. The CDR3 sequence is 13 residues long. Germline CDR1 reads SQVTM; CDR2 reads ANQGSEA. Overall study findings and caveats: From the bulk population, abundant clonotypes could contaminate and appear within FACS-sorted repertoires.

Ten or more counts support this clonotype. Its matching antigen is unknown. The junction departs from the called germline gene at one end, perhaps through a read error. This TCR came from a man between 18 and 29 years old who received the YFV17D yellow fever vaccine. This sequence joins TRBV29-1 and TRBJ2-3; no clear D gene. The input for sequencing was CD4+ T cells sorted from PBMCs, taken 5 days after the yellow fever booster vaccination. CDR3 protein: CSAESLFTDTQYF. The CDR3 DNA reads TGCAGCGCTGAAAGTTTATTCACAGATACGCAGTATTTT.